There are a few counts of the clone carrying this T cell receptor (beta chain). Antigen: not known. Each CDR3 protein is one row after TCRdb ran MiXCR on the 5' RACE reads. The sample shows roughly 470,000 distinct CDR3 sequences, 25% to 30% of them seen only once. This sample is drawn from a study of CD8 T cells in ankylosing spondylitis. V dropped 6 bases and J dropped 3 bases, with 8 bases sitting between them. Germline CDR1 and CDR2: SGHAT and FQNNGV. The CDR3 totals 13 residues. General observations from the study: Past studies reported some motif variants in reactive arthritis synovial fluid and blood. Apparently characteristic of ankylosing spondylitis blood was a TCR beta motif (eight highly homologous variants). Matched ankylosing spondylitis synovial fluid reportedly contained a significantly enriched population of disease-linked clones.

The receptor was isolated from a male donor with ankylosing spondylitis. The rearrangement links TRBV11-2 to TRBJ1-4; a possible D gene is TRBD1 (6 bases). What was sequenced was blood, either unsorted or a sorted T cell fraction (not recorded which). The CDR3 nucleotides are TGTGCCAGCAGAGACAGGCCTAATGAAAAACTGTTTTTT. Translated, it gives CASRDRPNEKLFF.